A selection of T cell receptor beta chains follows, all from one sample in a study of cytomegalovirus exposure and HLA in healthy donors. Profiling relied on immunoSEQ multiplex PCR, and the TCRdb table lists in-frame clones only, not all of them. This table holds roughly 100,000 clones, around 85% found once. Sequencing was performed on PBMCs. Receptor source: a man aged 25-45 years in good health and CMV-seronegative. Each CDR3 is given without its conserved first and last residue. A D gene is named only where the DNA matches it firmly.

>TRBJ2-7|TRBV5-1|TRBD1
ASSSDRAYEQY
>TRBJ2-7|TRBV2|NA
ASSATMSYEQY
>TRBJ2-1|TRBV18|TRBD1
ASSPGTGFYNEQF
>TRBJ2-7|TRBV7-2|TRBD2
ASSFGLAGWEQY
>TRBJ1-1|TRBV20-1|TRBD1
SARGQLEAF
>TRBJ2-2|TRBV28|TRBD1
ASSLSWTGTNSNTGELF
>TRBJ1-1|TRBV11-3|TRBD1
ASSPTTGGEAF
>TRBJ1-5|TRBV4-1|NA
ASSQASFGGNQPQH
>TRBJ2-1|TRBV27|TRBD2
ASRSPTSDRSNEQF
>TRBJ2-1|TRBV4-1|NA
ASSQKKSEQF
>TRBJ2-2|TRBV5-1|TRBD1
ASNPGQGDTVF
>TRBJ1-2|TRBV27|NA
ASKGQNNYGYT
>TRBJ2-3|TRBV7-2|TRBD2
ASSLGLASTDTQY
>TRBJ1-1|TRBV2|TRBD1
ASRIQGMNTEAF
>TRBJ2-7|TRBV25-1|NA
ASSELGGGTYEQY
>TRBJ1-2|TRBV11-2|TRBD1
ASSFLGTELNYGYT
>TRBJ2-7|TRBV9|TRBD2
ASSALTSGEQY
>TRBJ2-7|TRBV6-1|TRBD1
ASSELRQGAREQY
>TRBJ2-3|TRBV7-9|TRBD2
ASTWGGDTQY
>TRBJ2-7|TRBV4-1|NA
ASSQDIRGTGEQY
>TRBJ2-3|TRBV29-1|TRBD2
SVQGLAGVGDTQY
>TRBJ2-6|TRBV6-6|NA
ASQYPGANVLT
>TRBJ2-1|TRBV5-4|TRBD1
ASSPPGTGNNEQF
>TRBJ2-1|TRBV11-3|TRBD1
ASSPQGASYNEQF
>TRBJ2-7|TRBV9|TRBD1
ASSVGAGGKYEQY
>TRBJ1-6|TRBV7-3|TRBD1
AATGDSLNSPLH
>TRBJ2-5|TRBV9|NA
ASSVGSETAETQY
>TRBJ2-1|TRBV18|TRBD1
ASLTGTATYNEQF
>TRBJ2-5|TRBV15|TRBD1
ATSKRQGAETQY
>TRBJ2-7|TRBV6-5|NA
ASSYSPAPGTYEQY
>TRBJ2-7|TRBV27|TRBD1
ASSQPGQYEQY
>TRBJ2-1|TRBV5-6|NA
ASSYRVFNGLNEQF
>TRBJ2-3|TRBV29-1|NA
SVETAGRGTDTQY
>TRBJ2-2|TRBV6-5|NA
ASSQGTAVLGELF
>TRBJ2-3|TRBV5-6|TRBD2
ASSLSSGSTDTQY
>TRBJ1-5|TRBV4-1|NA
ASSHKLDRYGQPQH
>TRBJ2-2|TRBV19|NA
ASSKGQNTGELF
>TRBJ1-5|TRBV5-1|NA
ASSLGQHSNQPQH
>TRBJ1-4|TRBV28|NA
ATDSNEKLF
>TRBJ1-5|TRBV5-8|NA
ASSGGTAYSNQPQH
>TRBJ2-5|TRBV6-6|NA
ASNSRGAKETQY
>TRBJ2-1|TRBV29-1|NA
SVVMGAGMEQF
>TRBJ1-1|TRBV4-1|NA
ASSQLDLGFPNTEAF
>TRBJ2-1|TRBV13|TRBD2
ASSLGGRVQGLF
>TRBJ1-4|TRBV5-4|NA
ASSLMDSSTNEKLF
>TRBJ2-7|TRBV10-3|TRBD1
AIRETGAEQY
>TRBJ2-3|TRBV4-2|TRBD2
ASSQGLAEITDTQY
>TRBJ2-5|TRBV5-1|TRBD2
ASSPGLAGDFETQY
>TRBJ1-4|TRBV5-4|TRBD1
ASSYRGLNEKLF
>TRBJ1-5|TRBV4-3|NA
ASSQDRGTERPQH
>TRBJ2-7|TRBV4-3|NA
ASSQSRQGRNEQY
>TRBJ2-1|TRBV7-6|TRBD2
ASSLVAGVHNEQF